The T cell receptor (beta chain) described here comes from a study of blood T cell repertoires in COVID-19. Participants spanned ages about 18 to 100 years and resided in 20 to 30 US areas. Participant-given clinical history determined each cohort assignment. In the authors' methods: It was from reference gene primer amplification that nucleated cell counts were estimated. Some clones are missing from TCRdb's copy, which holds only in-frame ones; the method was immunoSEQ multiplex PCR. The V and J calls and clone size were taken over from that table, and D and trimming were inferred from the DNA. The sample carries 300,000 to 350,000 clones, approximately 89% recorded once. Sequencing used PBMCs or T cells enriched from blood (not recorded which). This TCR was recovered from a woman aged 25 to 45 who had recovered from COVID-19.

The CDR3 DNA sequence: TGTGCCAGCAGCTTAGGGACTAGCGGGAGTTTGGTGCAGTACTTC. Residues: CASSLGTSGSLVQYF. The chain is built from TRBV7-9 and TRBJ2-7; TRBD2 matches 13 bases. CDR1 and CDR2 (germline): SEHNR, FQNEAQ (reference sequence). The CDR3 spans 15 residues. V trimming: 1 base; J trimming: 9 bases; junction bases outside the gene matches: 6.